The TCR beta chain under discussion was sequenced for a study of shared clonotypes between healthy human individuals. Points from the study as a whole: In general, naive subsets displayed greater estimated richness than memory subsets did. When naive CD4 clonotypes were compared across a few donors, about 4.8% were shared. Among donors, sharing of clonotypes was expected to be affected by sequencing depth.

In regard to this clone: As yet, its antigen is unknown.

Per the germline V gene, CDR1 is MNHEY and CDR2 is SMNVEV (reference sequence). V was shortened by 5 bases and J by 3 bases, with 20 bases between the two germline ends. The CDR3 spans 16 residues. Positive CCR7 selection of CD45RO-negative cells yielded the naive CD8 cells, and terminally differentiated effector memory CD45RA+ cells were excluded. For each subset, genomic DNA was distributed in equal portions over several immunoSEQ plates. The data were produced by immunoSEQ multiplex PCR, yet TCRdb's version contains in-frame clones alone and is incomplete. The sample carries roughly 2,000,000 clones, about 93% recorded once.

This TCR came from a man between 18 and 29 years old in good health. Some clones in this sample may be carry-over from other donors' samples. The chain carries TRBV27 and TRBJ2-7, with D unclear. Sequencing used naive CD8+ T cells from PBMCs. DNA for the CDR3: TGTGCCAGCAGTCTCATTCCCAGCAGTAACATCTACGAGCAGTACTTC. This codes for CASSLIPSSNIYEQYF.